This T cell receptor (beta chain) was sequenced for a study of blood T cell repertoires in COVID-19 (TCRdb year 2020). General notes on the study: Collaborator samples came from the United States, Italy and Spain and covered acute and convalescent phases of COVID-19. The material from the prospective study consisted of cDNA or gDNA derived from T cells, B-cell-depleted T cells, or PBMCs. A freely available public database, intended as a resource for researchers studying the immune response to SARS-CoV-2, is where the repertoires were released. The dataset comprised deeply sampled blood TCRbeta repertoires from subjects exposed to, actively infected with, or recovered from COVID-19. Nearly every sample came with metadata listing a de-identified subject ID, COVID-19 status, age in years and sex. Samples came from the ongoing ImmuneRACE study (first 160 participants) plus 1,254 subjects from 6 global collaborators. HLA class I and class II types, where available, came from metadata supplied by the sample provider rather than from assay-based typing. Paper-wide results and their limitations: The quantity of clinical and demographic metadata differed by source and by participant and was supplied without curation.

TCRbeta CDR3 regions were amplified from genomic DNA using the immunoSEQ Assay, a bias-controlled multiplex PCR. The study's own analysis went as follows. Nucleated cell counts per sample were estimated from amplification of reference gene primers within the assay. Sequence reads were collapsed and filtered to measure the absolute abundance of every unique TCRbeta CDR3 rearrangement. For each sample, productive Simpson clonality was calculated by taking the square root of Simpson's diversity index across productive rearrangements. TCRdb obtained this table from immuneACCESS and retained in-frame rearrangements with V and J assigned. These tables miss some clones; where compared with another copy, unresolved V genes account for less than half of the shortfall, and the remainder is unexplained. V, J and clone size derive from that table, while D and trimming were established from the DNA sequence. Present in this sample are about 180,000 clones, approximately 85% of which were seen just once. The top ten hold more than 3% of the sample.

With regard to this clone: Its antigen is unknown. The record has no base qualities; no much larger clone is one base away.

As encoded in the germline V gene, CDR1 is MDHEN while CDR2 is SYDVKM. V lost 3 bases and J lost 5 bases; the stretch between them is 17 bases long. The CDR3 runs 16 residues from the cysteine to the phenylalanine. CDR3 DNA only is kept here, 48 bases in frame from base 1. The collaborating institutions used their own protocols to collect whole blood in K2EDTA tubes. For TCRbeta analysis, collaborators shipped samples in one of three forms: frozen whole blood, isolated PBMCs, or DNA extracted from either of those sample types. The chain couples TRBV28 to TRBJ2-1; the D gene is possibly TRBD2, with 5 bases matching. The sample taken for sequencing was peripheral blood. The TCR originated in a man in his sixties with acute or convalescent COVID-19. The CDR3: CASSLFTSRLNNEQFF. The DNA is TGTGCCAGCAGTTTGTTTACTAGTAGATTAAACAATGAGCAGTTCTTC. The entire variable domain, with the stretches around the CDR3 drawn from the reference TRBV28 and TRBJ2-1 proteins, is DVKVTQSSRYLVKRTGEKVFLECVQDMDHENMFWYRQDPGLGLRLIYFSYDVKMKEKGDIPEGYSVSREKKERFSLILESASTNQTSMYLCASSLFTSRLNNEQFFGPGTRLTVL.